What follows are 21 T cell receptor beta chains derived from one specimen sequenced in a study of graft-versus-host responses after intestinal transplantation. Profiling relied on immunoSEQ multiplex PCR, and the TCRdb table lists in-frame clones only, not all of them. This table has approximately 49,000 clones, approximately 95% appearing once. These receptors are not linked to any known antigen. The sequencing here drew on unstimulated CD8+ T cells sorted from spleen or lymph node cells, taken before transplant. Source of these receptors: a human donor who was the organ donor for an intestinal transplant.

This clone has a handful of counts. J is TRBJ1-6 and V is TRBV5-1; possible D gene TRBD1, 5 bases. The length of the CDR3 is 19 residues. V lost 1 base, J lost 0 bases, and 17 bases lay in between. Germline CDR1 and CDR2: SGHRS and YFSETQ. The CDR3: CASSLFHQGFDSYNSPLHF. CDR3 coding DNA: TGCGCCAGCAGCTTGTTTCATCAGGGATTCGACTCCTATAATTCACCCCTCCACTTT.

The genes are TRBV15 and TRBJ1-1, with a possible D match to TRBD1 (5 bases). V lost 0 bases and J lost 3, with 11 bases in between. The CDR3 totals 15 residues. Germline V gene data show CDR1 as LNHNV and CDR2 as YYDKDF (reference sequence). Here the CDR3 reads CATSRERQRDTEAFF. Written as DNA, the CDR3 is TGTGCCACCAGCAGAGAACGACAGAGGGACACTGAAGCTTTCTTT.

The CDR3 nucleotides are TGTGCCAGCTCATCAGATTCAGAACAGGGGAATCAGCCCCAGCATTTT. Translated, it gives CASSSDSEQGNQPQHF. The chain employs TRBV18 and TRBJ1-5; 7 bases fit TRBD1. Trimming at V came to 5 bases and at J to 4 bases, leaving 11 bases not matched to a gene. The length of the CDR3 is 16 residues. CDR1 and CDR2 from the germline V gene are KGHSH and LQKENI. Using reference TRBV18 and TRBJ1-5 for the parts outside the CDR3, the full variable domain is NAGVMQNPRHLVRRRGQEARLRCSPMKGHSHVYWYRQLPEEGLKFMVYLQKENIIDESGMPKERFSAEFPKEGPSILRIQQVVRGDSAAYFCASSSDSEQGNQPQHFGDGTRLSIL.

Details on this clone: Other DNA sequences in the sample encode the same CDR3. The chain carries TRBV30 and TRBJ2-1; D is undetermined. Germline CDR1 and CDR2: GTSNPN and SVGIG (reference sequence). Trimming pared 3 bases from V and 4 bases from J, leaving 4 bases between. This CDR3 has 11 residues. The DNA for the CDR3 is TGTGCCTGGAGGGGGTACAATGAGCAGTTCTTC. It is translated as CAWRGYNEQFF.

This clone occurred once. This sequence joins TRBV2 and TRBJ2-1, with a weak D call TRBD2 (6 bases). Per the germline V gene, CDR1 is SNHLY and CDR2 is FYNNEI. There are 16 residues in the CDR3. The V end lost 3 bases, the J end lost 0 bases, and 12 bases lay between the germline ends. In DNA form, the CDR3 reads TGTGCCAGCAGTGACTTGGCGGGGAGCTCCTACAATGAGCAGTTCTTC. Its protein product is CASSDLAGSSYNEQFF.

The chain is built from TRBV7-2 and TRBJ1-2; no firm D call. Deletions cut 5 bases from V and 13 bases from J, with 17 bases between. Per the germline V gene, CDR1 is SGHTA and CDR2 is FQGNSA. This CDR3 comprises 12 residues. In nucleotides, the CDR3 is TGTGCCAGCAGCCTTTTGTTGCAACTCGGCACCTTC. Its translation is CASSLLLQLGTF.

The chain employs TRBV21-1 and TRBJ2-7; no check of the table's D call, TRBD2, against the DNA was made. TRBV21-1 is reported as a pseudogene. CDR3 length equals 14 residues. CDR3 DNA sequence: TGTGCCAGCAGACTCCGGGACCCGGGAGGAGAGCAGTACTTC. It codes for CASRLRDPGGEQYF.

This chain joins TRBV5-4 and TRBJ1-1; 11 bases agree with TRBD1. V trimming: 5 bases; J trimming: 3 bases; junction bases outside the gene matches: 6. The CDR3 spans 15 residues. CDR1 and CDR2 (germline): SGHNT, YYREEE (reference sequence). The CDR3 region has the DNA TGTGCCAGCAGTTTCCGGGACAGGGGGGACACTGAAGCTTTCTTT. Translating it yields CASSFRDRGDTEAFF.

The chain couples TRBV7-9 to TRBJ1-3; 9 nucleotides match TRBD1. Germline CDR1 reads SEHNR; CDR2 reads FQNEAQ (reference sequence). The J segment lost 1 base and the V segment lost 8 bases, leaving 3 bases of the junction unmatched. The CDR3 consists of 14 residues. CDR3 sequence (DNA): TGTGCCAGCCGGGACAGGGATTCTGGAAACACCATATATTTT. It yields the protein CASRDRDSGNTIYF.

V is TRBV15 and J is TRBJ1-4, with TRBD1 as a possible D gene (5 bases). Per germline, CDR1 LNHNV and CDR2 YYDKDF (reference sequence). CDR3 length equals 15 residues. Trimming took off 0 bases at V and 3 bases at J, with 8 bases between the two ends. The CDR3 reads CATSRDRGANEKLFF. The CDR3 bases are TGTGCCACCAGCAGAGATCGAGGGGCTAATGAAAAACTGTTTTTT.

This clone came up a few times. The chain has TRBV6-1 and TRBJ2-2; a weak D match, TRBD2 (6 bases). The CDR3 runs 16 residues. CDR1 and CDR2 from the germline V gene are MNHNS and SASEGT. The ends were cut back, 4 bases at V and 4 bases at J, with 16 bases in the middle. DNA of the CDR3: TGTGCCAGCAGTGTGATTTGGCGGGGCGGCACCGGGGAGCTGTTTTTT. It specifies CASSVIWRGGTGELFF.

The chain links TRBV15 to TRBJ1-3; D not resolved. The CDR3 is 15 amino acids. Per germline, CDR1 LNHNV and CDR2 YYDKDF (reference sequence). The V end lost 3 bases, the J end lost 0 bases, and 9 bases lay between the germline ends. The CDR3 DNA sequence: TGTGCCACCAGCAGTTCGGTTTTCTCTGGAAACACCATATATTTT. Its protein is CATSSSVFSGNTIYF.

The V gene is TRBV5-6, the J gene TRBJ2-7, with D maybe TRBD1 (6 bases). Germline loops: CDR1 SGHDT, CDR2 YYEEEE. This CDR3 is 13 amino acids long. V lost 0 bases and J lost 7, with 11 bases in between. The DNA for the CDR3 is TGTGCCAGCAGCTTGGGAACAGGGTCGGAGCAGTACTTC. Amino acid sequence: CASSLGTGSEQYF.

The V and J genes are TRBV4-2 and TRBJ1-5, with D possibly matching TRBD1 (5 bases). The CDR3 has 16 residues. The germline gives CDR1 LGHNA, CDR2 YNFKEQ. V dropped 5 bases and J dropped 6 bases, with 20 bases sitting between them. This CDR3 is CASSLERDAWSQPQHF. CDR3 DNA: TGTGCCAGCAGCTTAGAGCGGGACGCGTGGAGTCAGCCCCAGCATTTT.

The chain employs TRBV4-2 and TRBJ2-7; 10 bases line up with TRBD2. CDR3 length: 17 residues. Germline assignment: CDR1 LGHNA and CDR2 YNFKEQ. J was trimmed by 5 bases and V by 1 base; bases with no gene match: 11. CDR3 region: CASSQAGLAYGRDEQYF. As DNA, the CDR3 is TGTGCCAGCAGCCAAGCGGGACTAGCGTACGGTAGAGACGAGCAGTACTTC.

The J gene is TRBJ2-7, the V gene TRBV11-2, with D unresolved. The CDR3 runs to 12 residues. The germline gives CDR1 SGHAT, CDR2 FQNNGV. Trimming stripped 4 bases from V and 0 bases from J, with 4 bases between. Here the CDR3 DNA reads TGTGCCAGCAGCTCAAGCTCCTACGAGCAGTACTTC. The encoded protein is CASSSSSYEQYF.

The V and J genes are TRBV4-1 and TRBJ1-1; D is unresolved. The V end lost 4 bases, the J end lost 4 bases, and 10 bases lay between the germline ends. Germline CDR1 MGHRA, CDR2 YSYEKL. This CDR3 is 13 amino acids long. The CDR3 DNA follows: TGCGCCAGCAGCCTCGTCGGGAGCACTGAAGCTTTCTTT. It translates to CASSLVGSTEAFF.

The chain uses TRBV10-3 and TRBJ2-7; D is unresolved. The V end lost 0 bases, the J end lost 5 bases, and 11 bases lay between the germline ends. This CDR3 region has 14 residues. The V gene's germline CDR1 is ENHRY and CDR2 SYGVKD. CDR3 nucleotides: TGTGCCATCAGTGAGTCGGCAGTGAACGACGAGCAGTACTTC. Translation gives CAISESAVNDEQYF.

The chain employs TRBV7-6 and TRBJ2-3; TRBD2 aligns across 16 bases. The CDR3 is 16 amino acids. J was trimmed by 9 bases and V by 5 bases; bases with no gene match: 8. Germline V lookup: CDR1 SGHVS, CDR2 FNYEAQ. CDR3 region: CASSPILGLAGGTQYF. For the CDR3, the DNA is TGTGCCAGCAGCCCAATACTGGGACTAGCGGGGGGGACGCAGTATTTT.

V usage is TRBV7-9 and J usage is TRBJ2-7; D perhaps matches TRBD2 (6 bases). From germline, CDR1 is SEHNR and CDR2 FQNEAQ (reference sequence). V lost 2 bases to trimming and J lost 4 bases, with 9 bases between them. The CDR3 spans 13 residues. The CDR3 DNA reads TGTGCCAGCAGCTTAAGCGGGTTGTACGAGCAGTACTTC. This encodes CASSLSGLYEQYF.

The rearrangement uses TRBV6-5 and TRBJ2-3; TRBD1 or TRBD2 may be the D gene (5 bases each). Looked up from germline, CDR1 is MNHEY and CDR2 is SVGAGI. V was cut by 0 bases and J by 6 bases, with 13 bases left in between. The CDR3 has 15 residues. The CDR3 sequence is CASSYSSGPRDTQYF. CDR3 coding DNA: TGTGCCAGCAGTTACTCTTCGGGGCCCAGGGATACGCAGTATTTT.